The 30 T cell receptor beta chains below come from one sample, sequenced in a study of blood T cell repertoires in COVID-19. Assay: immunoSEQ multiplex PCR; the TCRdb copy retains only in-frame clones and omits some. In the table there are 300,000 to 350,000 clones, 87% of which are singletons. The sequenced sample consisted of PBMCs or T cells enriched from blood (not recorded which). The source is a woman under 40 who had recovered from COVID-19.

This clone was detected once. The chain combines TRBV7-9 with TRBJ2-3; 10 nucleotides align to TRBD2. This CDR3 is 14 amino acids long. Germline CDR1 and CDR2: SEHNR and FQNEAQ (reference sequence). V lost 6 bases to trimming and J lost 14 bases; unmatched junction nucleotides: 14. Here the CDR3 DNA reads TGTGCCAGCAGTTCACCGGGACTAGCGTACGGCTTGTATTTT. This translates into CASSSPGLAYGLYF.

The chain couples TRBV10-3 to TRBJ2-1; D gene ambiguous. CDR1 is ENHRY, CDR2 SYGVKD, per germline. This CDR3 region has 13 residues. Trimming cost V 6 bases and J 4 bases, with 10 bases left between them. In DNA form, the CDR3 reads TGTGCCATCAGCCCGCTCGGTTACAATGAGCAGTTCTTC. Its protein is CAISPLGYNEQFF.

This clone was counted only a few times. V and J are TRBV30 and TRBJ1-3; D is unresolved. Trimming shortened V by 2 bases and J by 5 bases, and 10 bases separated the two germline ends. The CDR3 has 13 amino acids. The germline V gene has CDR1 GTSNPN and CDR2 SVGIG (reference sequence). The CDR3 is CAWSTRPRNTIYF. CDR3 coding DNA: TGTGCCTGGAGTACACGCCCACGAAACACCATATATTTT.

The CDR3 nucleotides are TGTGCCAGCAGCCACAGGGCGCAAGAGACCCAGTACTTC. Translating gives CASSHRAQETQYF. The gene calls are TRBV13 and TRBJ2-5, with D perhaps TRBD1 (6 bases). CDR3 size: 13 residues. Germline values: CDR1 PRHDT, CDR2 FYEKMQ (reference sequence). V was trimmed by 5 bases and J by 2 bases, leaving 9 bases between them.

V and J are TRBV2 and TRBJ2-1; the D is unclear. Germline CDR1 reads SNHLY; CDR2 reads FYNNEI. Trimming removed 1 base from V and 5 bases from J, with 6 bases in between. The length of the CDR3 is 13 residues. The chain's CDR3 is CASSEVSDNEQFF. The CDR3 region has the DNA TGTGCCAGCAGTGAAGTATCCGACAATGAGCAGTTCTTC.

The J gene is TRBJ2-5, the V gene TRBV3-1 (or the pseudogene TRBV3-2), with 8 bases that match TRBD2. The CDR3 contains 15 residues. CDR1 LGHDT and CDR2 YNNKEL come from the germline V gene (reference sequence). J gave up 2 bases and V 2 bases, and 4 bases lay outside the gene matches. The CDR3 nucleotides read TGTGCCAGCAGCCAAATCCCGGGGGGGCAAGAGACCCAGTACTTC. Its translation: CASSQIPGGQETQYF.

This chain joins TRBV3-1 (or the pseudogene TRBV3-2) and TRBJ2-7, with a possible D match to TRBD1 (5 bases). Trimming removed 0 bases from V and 3 bases from J, with 9 bases in between. This CDR3 is built from 14 residues. CDR1 is LGHDT and CDR2 is YNNKEL in the germline V gene (reference sequence). The CDR3 DNA reads TGTGCCAGCAGCCAAGATAGGACACACTACGAGCAGTACTTC. Amino acids: CASSQDRTHYEQYF.

The J gene is TRBJ2-7, the V gene TRBV5-4; D is unresolved. CDR3 length: 12 residues. Germline CDR1 SGHNT, CDR2 YYREEE (reference sequence). Trimming pared 5 bases from V and 0 bases from J, leaving 6 bases between. The CDR3 sequence is CASRGSSYEQYF. The CDR3 DNA sequence: TGTGCCAGCAGGGGCAGCTCCTACGAGCAGTACTTC.

The DNA for the CDR3 is TGTGCCAGCAGCGCCCACCATTCAGACTCCACTGAAGCTTTCTTT. Translated, it gives CASSAHHSDSTEAFF. The gene calls are TRBV9 and TRBJ1-1; D call uncertain. Germline-derived CDR1 and CDR2 are SGDLS and YYNGEE. Trimming removed 3 bases at V and 4 bases at J, with 16 bases between. The CDR3 runs to 15 residues.

V is TRBV10-3 and J is TRBJ1-5; the match to TRBD1 covers 8 bases. CDR1 and CDR2 (germline): ENHRY, SYGVKD. Trimming took 2 bases from V and 6 from J; bases not matched to a gene: 9. The CDR3 contains 16 residues. CDR3 residues: CAISEDRGGVTQPQHF. DNA of the CDR3: TGTGCCATCAGTGAGGACAGGGGAGGGGTTACTCAGCCCCAGCATTTT.

This chain links TRBV29-1 with TRBJ1-2; 8 bases line up with TRBD1. This CDR3 has 15 residues. Germline CDR1 and CDR2: SQVTM and ANQGSEA. Trimming took 3 bases from V and 4 from J; bases not matched to a gene: 10. Here the CDR3 reads CSVETPDRGPYGYTF. DNA of the CDR3: TGCAGCGTTGAGACCCCCGACAGGGGTCCCTATGGCTACACCTTC.

The chain uses TRBV3-1 (or the pseudogene TRBV3-2) and TRBJ1-5; 9 bases line up with TRBD1. The CDR3 length is 13 residues. CDR1 and CDR2 from the germline V gene are LGHDT and YNNKEL (reference sequence). With V trimmed by 11 bases and J by 7 bases, 9 bases remained unmatched. CDR3 in amino acids: CACSQGAGQPQHF. As DNA, the CDR3 is TGTGCCTGTTCACAGGGGGCTGGACAGCCCCAGCATTTT.

This chain connects TRBV7-9 to TRBJ2-1; TRBD1 agrees at 7 bases. Germline V gives CDR1 SEHNR, CDR2 FQNEAQ (reference sequence). The ends lost 3 bases at V and 1 base at J; junction bases unmatched: 9. The CDR3 runs to 17 residues. The CDR3: CASSFPDRDSSYNEQFF. CDR3 in DNA: TGTGCCAGCAGCTTCCCGGACCGGGACAGTTCCTACAATGAGCAGTTCTTC.

This clone was recorded a few times. V and J are TRBV28 and TRBJ1-1, with 7 bases that match TRBD1. This CDR3 has 15 amino acids. Per the germline V gene, CDR1 is MDHEN and CDR2 is SYDVKM. V dropped 7 bases and J dropped 4; count of bases not matched to a gene: 12. The CDR3 nucleotides read TGTGCCAGCACTATAGACAGGGTAGTAGCCACTGAAGCTTTCTTT. As protein: CASTIDRVVATEAFF.

This clone was recorded only once. V usage is TRBV24-1 and J usage is TRBJ1-5; D unresolved. The CDR3 has 19 amino acids. Trimming shortened V by 0 bases and J by 0 bases, and 17 bases separated the two germline ends. Germline CDR1 KGHDR, CDR2 SFDVKD. The CDR3 sequence: CATSDLRPVAGDSNQPQHF. CDR3 bases: TGTGCCACCAGTGATTTGAGGCCAGTCGCCGGGGATAGCAATCAGCCCCAGCATTTT.

To note about this clone: One junction end does not reproduce the germline sequence, and a read error may be involved. The rearrangement links TRBV15 to TRBJ1-1; the match to TRBD1 covers 9 bases. The CDR3 runs to 15 residues. Germline CDR1 LNHNV, CDR2 YYDKDF (reference sequence). CDR3 residues: CATRRGRQGETEAFF. The CDR3 DNA sequence: TGTGCCACCAGGAGAGGAAGACAGGGGGAAACTGAAGCTTTCTTT.

The rearrangement uses TRBV29-1 and TRBJ2-5; tentatively, D is TRBD2 (6 bases). This CDR3 is built from 12 residues. The germline CDR1 and CDR2 sequences are SQVTM and ANQGSEA. Trimming shortened V by 7 bases and J by 7 bases, and 16 bases separated the two germline ends. CDR3 sequence (DNA): TGCAGCGCCGGGACTTCAACGGGGACCCAGTACTTC. This translates into CSAGTSTGTQYF.

This clone was counted only a few times. The genes are TRBV28 and TRBJ1-5, with TRBD1 matching 10 bases. The V segment lost 6 bases and the J segment 6 bases; nucleotides outside the gene matches: 11. The CDR3 is 16 residues long. Germline loops: CDR1 MDHEN, CDR2 SYDVKM. The chain's CDR3 is CASRKWAGTGVQPQHF. CDR3 in DNA: TGTGCCAGCAGGAAATGGGCCGGGACAGGGGTTCAGCCCCAGCATTTT.

This chain connects TRBV12-3 or TRBV12-4 to TRBJ1-2; 9 bases align to TRBD1. CDR3 size: 13 residues. V shed 6 bases and J 6 bases; nucleotides not matched to a gene: 5. The CDR3 sequence is CASSLTGGHGYTF. CDR3 DNA sequence: TGTGCCAGCAGCTTAACAGGGGGCCATGGCTACACCTTC.

This rearrangement joins TRBV2 to TRBJ1-4; D is unclear. V was shortened by 8 bases and J by 0 bases, with 7 bases between the two germline ends. CDR1 is SNHLY, CDR2 FYNNEI, per germline. The CDR3 is 13 amino acids. This chain's CDR3 is CASLYATNEKLFF. The CDR3 bases are TGTGCCAGCCTTTATGCAACTAATGAAAAACTGTTTTTT.

The CDR3 coding sequence is TGTGCCAGTAGTATTGTACAGGCGAACACTGAAGCTTTCTTT. Protein: CASSIVQANTEAFF. The V and J genes are TRBV19 and TRBJ1-1, with a weak D call TRBD1 (5 bases). The V and J ends lost 3 bases and 1 base respectively, with 9 bases between them. Germline CDR1 and CDR2: LNHDA and SQIVND (reference sequence). The CDR3 has 14 residues.

The chain links TRBV11-2 to TRBJ2-1; 8 bases align to TRBD2. CDR1 and CDR2 from the germline V gene are SGHAT and FQNNGV. CDR3 length equals 15 residues. Trimming took 5 bases from V and 10 from J; bases not matched to a gene: 13. The CDR3 loop reads CASSASPGGVWEQFF. The CDR3 nucleotides read TGTGCCAGCAGCGCTAGTCCCGGGGGGGTATGGGAGCAGTTCTTC.

V and J are TRBV12-3 or TRBV12-4 and TRBJ1-1, with 9 bases aligning to TRBD1. This CDR3 is built from 13 residues. J lost 8 bases, V lost 5 bases, and 6 bases had no gene match. CDR3 loop: CASSQRDREEAFF. The CDR3 coding sequence is TGTGCCAGCAGTCAACGGGACAGGGAGGAAGCTTTCTTT.

This chain links TRBV6-5 with TRBJ1-2; the D gene is possibly TRBD1 (6 bases). This CDR3 spans 15 amino acids. Germline loops: CDR1 MNHEY, CDR2 SVGAGI. With 6 bases removed from V and 0 bases from J, the gap between germline ends came to 14 bases. The DNA of the CDR3 is TGTGCCAGCAGAGGGCCGGGACACACTAACTATGGCTACACCTTC. Protein product: CASRGPGHTNYGYTF.

This chain joins TRBV4-1 and TRBJ1-2; TRBD1 might be the D (6 bases). V was cut by 0 bases and J by 3 bases, with 17 bases left in between. The CDR3 is 17 residues long. From germline, CDR1 is MGHRA and CDR2 YSYEKL. The CDR3 DNA reads as TGCGCCAGCAGCCAAGAAGGGTCAGGGGCGCTTGACTATGGCTACACCTTC. Translated: CASSQEGSGALDYGYTF.

The gene calls are TRBV15 and TRBJ1-4; maybe TRBD1 (5 bases). CDR1 is LNHNV, CDR2 YYDKDF, per germline (reference sequence). Trimming took 2 bases from V and 5 from J, leaving 15 bases between them. The CDR3 is made up of 16 amino acids. In DNA, the CDR3 is TGTGCCACCAGCAGAATATCAGGGATCACAAATGAAAAACTGTTTTTT. Protein: CATSRISGITNEKLFF.

This clone was counted once. The chain uses TRBV11-2 and TRBJ1-1; weak D call: TRBD1 (6 bases). Germline CDR1 SGHAT, CDR2 FQNNGV. The CDR3 has 14 amino acids. Trimming took off 5 bases at V and 5 bases at J, with 15 bases between the two ends. In nucleotides, the CDR3 is TGTGCCAGCAGCGGAAGGTGGGGGCGTACTGAAGCTTTCTTT. It specifies CASSGRWGRTEAFF.

V is TRBV3-1 (or the pseudogene TRBV3-2) and J is TRBJ2-1; the match to TRBD2 covers 11 bases. Germline V gives CDR1 LGHDT, CDR2 YNNKEL (reference sequence). The CDR3 consists of 16 residues. V was pared by 1 base and J by 4 bases, with 3 bases of the junction left unmatched. CDR3 nucleotide sequence: TGTGCCAGCAGCCAAGTTATAGCGGGGGGGTACAATGAGCAGTTCTTC. It is translated as CASSQVIAGGYNEQFF.

The chain joins TRBV10-1 to TRBJ1-3; 10 bases are shared with TRBD1. Trimming cost V 3 bases and J 2 bases; bases outside gene matches: 7. CDR1 is WNHNN, CDR2 SYGVQD, per germline (reference sequence). CDR3 length: 17 residues. The CDR3 coding sequence is TGCGCCAGCAGTGACGACCGGGACAGGGGAGCTGGAAACACCATATATTTT. Its translation is CASSDDRDRGAGNTIYF.

The V call is TRBV2, the J call TRBJ2-3, with TRBD1 identical over 8 bases. This CDR3 region has 13 residues. V lost 4 bases to trimming and J lost 8 bases; unmatched junction nucleotides: 5. The germline V gene has CDR1 SNHLY and CDR2 FYNNEI. CDR3 coding DNA: TGTGCCAGCAGTGGAGGACAGGGAGGTACGCAGTATTTT. It yields the protein CASSGGQGGTQYF.